Following are 26 T cell receptor beta chains from one sample sequenced in a study of blood T cell repertoires in COVID-19 (dated by TCRdb to 2019 to 2021). Library preparation employed the immunoSEQ multiplex PCR assay. What TCRdb holds here is the immuneACCESS table cut down to in-frame rearrangements. Part of the clones is not present; checked against another copy, under half of the missing clones reflect an unresolved V gene, and the others are unexplained. This sample is represented by 250,000 to 300,000 clones; over 70% of them were singletons. The biggest ten clones account for 10% of the sample. Sequenced: peripheral blood. Receptors were obtained from a woman in her 70s with COVID-19, enrolled during active disease.

J is TRBJ2-7 and V is TRBV27, with TRBD1 as a possible D gene (6 bases). Trimming stripped 6 bases from V and 6 bases from J, with 18 bases between. Germline CDR1 reads MNHEY; CDR2 reads SMNVEV (reference sequence). The CDR3 length is 14 residues. The CDR3 protein is CASRAQGRFLEQYF. CDR3 in DNA: TGTGCCAGCAGGGCCCAGGGGCGATTTCTCGAGCAGTACTTC.

This clone was found once. A much larger clone differs by one base, so this may be a read error. This chain joins TRBV2 and TRBJ1-2; D is possibly TRBD1 (5 bases). The germline V gene encodes CDR1 SNHLY and CDR2 FYNNEI. The CDR3 spans 13 residues. The V end lost 6 bases, the J end lost 2 bases, and 10 bases lay between the germline ends. The CDR3 DNA follows: TGTGCCAGCAGCCCGACAGAGAACTATGGCTACACCTTC. This sequence encodes CASSPTENYGYTF.

In this sample, this clone turned up many times. The rearrangement uses TRBV5-1 and TRBJ1-2; TRBD1 matches at 11 bases. Germline assignment: CDR1 SGHRS and CDR2 YFSETQ. Unmatched junction bases numbered 4, after V lost 0 bases and J lost 6 bases. The CDR3 totals 15 residues. CDR3: CASSLGTGGADGYTF. In nucleotides, the CDR3 is TGCGCCAGCAGCTTGGGGACAGGGGGCGCGGATGGCTACACCTTC.

The chain recombines TRBV28 with TRBJ2-7; TRBD1 matches at 7 bases. Germline CDR1 reads MDHEN; CDR2 reads SYDVKM. Trimming at V came to 4 bases and at J to 6 bases, leaving 9 bases not matched to a gene. This CDR3 has 14 amino acids. CDR3 loop: CASSSGQPLGEQYF. CDR3 in DNA: TGTGCCAGCAGTTCGGGACAGCCCCTTGGCGAGCAGTACTTC.

The J gene is TRBJ2-1, the V gene TRBV5-4; D gene uncertain. The CDR3 consists of 15 residues. V was trimmed by 3 bases and J by 0 bases, leaving 10 bases between them. The germline gives CDR1 SGHNT, CDR2 YYREEE (reference sequence). CDR3 loop: CASSSFADSYNEQFF. In DNA form, the CDR3 reads TGTGCCAGCAGCTCCTTTGCGGACTCCTACAATGAGCAGTTCTTC.

The rearrangement uses TRBV24-1 and TRBJ2-2, with a tentative D call TRBD1 (6 bases). Trimming removed 0 bases from V and 0 bases from J, with 7 bases in between. The CDR3 has 16 amino acids. Looked up from germline, CDR1 is KGHDR and CDR2 is SFDVKD. CDR3 sequence (DNA): TGTGCCACCAGTGATTTGGAGGGGGCGAACACCGGGGAGCTGTTTTTT. The encoded protein is CATSDLEGANTGELFF.

V is TRBV5-1 and J is TRBJ2-7; 10 nucleotides match TRBD1. The CDR3 is 15 residues long. Looked up from germline, CDR1 is SGHRS and CDR2 is YFSETQ. J was trimmed by 3 bases and V by 0 bases; bases with no gene match: 3. This CDR3 reads CASSLAGQGIYEQYF. The CDR3 DNA reads as TGCGCCAGCAGCTTGGCGGGACAGGGGATCTACGAGCAGTACTTC.

The CDR3 region has the DNA TGTGCCAGCAGCTTTAACCTAGCGGGATATACGCAGTATTTT. Amino acid sequence: CASSFNLAGYTQYF. The chain uses TRBV11-3 and TRBJ2-3, with TRBD2 identical over 9 bases. The CDR3 is 14 residues long. The junction had 5 bases not matched to a gene; V was cut back by 3 bases and J by 7 bases. CDR1 is SGHNT, CDR2 YENEEA, per germline. The whole variable domain, filled in from reference TRBV11-3 and TRBJ2-3, reads EAGVVQSPRYKIIEKKQPVAFWCNPISGHNTLYWYLQNLGQGPELLIRYENEEAVDDSQLPKDRFSAERLKGVDSTLKIQPAELGDSAVYLCASSFNLAGYTQYFGPGTRLTVL.

This sequence joins TRBV6-2 or TRBV6-3 and TRBJ2-5; 7 bases match TRBD1. This CDR3 has 16 amino acids. Germline V gene sequence: CDR1 MNHEY, CDR2 SVGEGT. The J segment lost 4 bases and the V segment lost 0 bases, leaving 8 bases of the junction unmatched. The CDR3 protein is CASSYSTTGWAETQYF. The CDR3 coding sequence is TGTGCCAGCAGTTACTCCACGACAGGGTGGGCAGAGACCCAGTACTTC.

The CDR3 protein is CASSHGRAGLTQETQYF. The CDR3 bases are TGTGCCAGCAGCCATGGTAGGGCGGGACTCACTCAAGAGACCCAGTACTTC. The J gene is TRBJ2-5, the V gene TRBV5-8; a weak D match, TRBD2 (6 bases). The V end lost 4 bases, the J end lost 2 bases, and 21 bases lay between the germline ends. Germline loops: CDR1 SGHTS, CDR2 YDEGEE. There are 17 residues in the CDR3.

The sample holds a few counts of this clone. The chain employs TRBV5-4 and TRBJ2-7, with 14 bases aligning to TRBD2. Germline CDR1 SGHNT, CDR2 YYREEE (reference sequence). With V trimmed by 4 bases and J by 3 bases, 3 bases remained unmatched. This CDR3 is built from 15 residues. CDR3 sequence (DNA): TGTGCCAGCAGCGGGACTAGCGGGAGCCTCTACGAGCAGTACTTC. Its protein is CASSGTSGSLYEQYF.

The chain has TRBV27 and TRBJ2-7; 14 nucleotides match TRBD2. CDR3 length: 18 amino acids. The junction had 12 bases not matched to a gene; V was cut back by 1 base and J by 7 bases. Germline values: CDR1 MNHEY, CDR2 SMNVEV (reference sequence). The CDR3 nucleotides read TGTGCCAGCAGTTTATTAAGACCGGGACTAGCGGGAGTATTTGAGCAGTACTTC. Translation gives CASSLLRPGLAGVFEQYF.

V and J are TRBV3-1 (or the pseudogene TRBV3-2) and TRBJ2-1; the D gene is possibly TRBD2 (5 bases). CDR3 length equals 15 residues. Germline values: CDR1 LGHDT, CDR2 YNNKEL (reference sequence). The V and J ends lost 4 bases and 1 base respectively, with 11 bases between them. The CDR3 here is CASSPRGTSYNEQFF. Written as DNA, the CDR3 is TGTGCCAGCAGCCCCCGGGGTACTTCCTACAATGAGCAGTTCTTC.

V and J are TRBV30 and TRBJ2-1; possible D gene TRBD1, 5 bases. The CDR3 contains 15 residues. The ends were cut back, 7 bases at V and 2 bases at J, with 18 bases in the middle. The germline V gene encodes CDR1 GTSNPN and CDR2 SVGIG (reference sequence). As DNA, the CDR3 is TGTGCCTCTACCTCAGGGTCCGGCACCTACAATGAGCAGTTCTTC. Encoded protein: CASTSGSGTYNEQFF. Supplemented by reference TRBV30 and TRBJ2-1, the full variable domain reads SQTIHQWPATLVQPVGSPLSLECTVEGTSNPNLYWYRQAAGRGLQLLFYSVGIGQISSEVPQNLSASRPQDRQFILSSKKLLLSDSGFYLCASTSGSGTYNEQFFGPGTRLTVL.

The chain carries TRBV18 and TRBJ2-7; 10 bases match TRBD1. CDR1 KGHSH and CDR2 LQKENI come from the germline V gene. V shed 5 bases, J shed 3 bases, and the junction held 10 bases outside the gene matches. The CDR3 is 16 residues long. CDR3 sequence reads: CASSDRRDRGFYEQYF. CDR3 DNA sequence: TGTGCCAGCTCAGACCGTCGGGACAGGGGATTCTACGAGCAGTACTTC.

The chain is built from TRBV19 and TRBJ2-7, with 7 bases that match TRBD2. Germline-derived CDR1 and CDR2 are LNHDA and SQIVND (reference sequence). The CDR3 sequence is 13 residues long. Trimming cost V 8 bases and J 4 bases; bases outside gene matches: 8. The CDR3 here is CASARREPYEQYF. For the CDR3, the DNA is TGTGCCAGTGCCCGGCGGGAGCCTTACGAGCAGTACTTC.

The table lists this clone with a few counts. J is TRBJ1-1 and V is TRBV28, with D hard to call. Germline-derived CDR1 and CDR2 are MDHEN and SYDVKM. The CDR3 runs 14 residues. Trimming removed 7 bases from V and 1 base from J, with 13 bases in between. CDR3 sequence reads: CASNLGGKNTEAFF. In nucleotides, the CDR3 is TGTGCCAGCAACCTGGGAGGGAAGAACACTGAAGCTTTCTTT.

The chain is built from TRBV6-5 and TRBJ1-1, with 7 positions matching TRBD1. In germline, CDR1 is MNHEY, CDR2 SVGAGI. The CDR3 is 15 residues long. Unmatched junction bases numbered 4, after V lost 0 bases and J lost 3 bases. Here the CDR3 reads CASSYSRDRYTEAFF. CDR3 DNA: TGTGCCAGCAGTTACTCCCGGGACAGATACACTGAAGCTTTCTTT.

This clone was detected a few times. The rearrangement links TRBV6-5 to TRBJ1-5; a weak D match, TRBD1 (6 bases). CDR3 length equals 13 residues. Germline CDR1 reads MNHEY; CDR2 reads SVGAGI. V gave up 7 bases and J gave up 9 bases, with 16 bases separating them. The CDR3 spells CASKLLGRGPQHF. As DNA, the CDR3 is TGTGCCAGCAAATTGCTGGGCAGGGGGCCCCAGCATTTT.

This chain joins TRBV15 and TRBJ2-2; 8 positions agree with TRBD2. This CDR3 has 18 residues. Looked up from germline, CDR1 is LNHNV and CDR2 is YYDKDF (reference sequence). J lost 0 bases, V lost 0 bases, and 6 bases had no gene match. The CDR3 is CATSRDRPLAANTGELFF. In nucleotides, the CDR3 is TGTGCCACCAGCAGAGATCGCCCACTAGCGGCGAACACCGGGGAGCTGTTTTTT. Combining the CDR3 with reference TRBV15 and TRBJ2-2 gives the whole variable domain DAMVIQNPRYQVTQFGKPVTLSCSQTLNHNVMYWYQQKSSQAPKLLFHYYDKDFNNEADTPDNFQSRRPNTSFCFLDIRSPGLGDTAMYLCATSRDRPLAANTGELFFGEGSRLTVL.

Only one count was recorded for this clone. The genes are TRBV6-6 and TRBJ2-6, with a possible D match to TRBD1 (6 bases). V dropped 5 bases and J dropped 0 bases, with 8 bases sitting between them. The V gene's germline CDR1 is MNHNY and CDR2 SVGAGI (reference sequence). The CDR3 sequence is 15 residues long. The CDR3 spells CASSQGGSGANVLTF. In DNA, the CDR3 is TGTGCCAGCAGTCAAGGGGGCTCTGGGGCCAACGTCCTGACTTTC.

The chain combines TRBV18 with TRBJ1-2; TRBD1 matches 7 bases. Looked up from germline, CDR1 is KGHSH and CDR2 is LQKENI. The CDR3 is 15 amino acids. The junction had 4 bases not matched to a gene; V was cut back by 3 bases and J by 0 bases. CDR3 in DNA: TGTGCCAGCTCACCTCCAGGGACAGCTAACTATGGCTACACCTTC. Amino acids: CASSPPGTANYGYTF. Complete variable domain (other parts from reference TRBV18 and TRBJ1-2): NAGVMQNPRHLVRRRGQEARLRCSPMKGHSHVYWYRQLPEEGLKFMVYLQKENIIDESGMPKERFSAEFPKEGPSILRIQQVVRGDSAAYFCASSPPGTANYGYTFGSGTRLTVV.

The J gene is TRBJ2-1, the V gene TRBV24-1, with D tentatively TRBD1 (6 bases). The germline CDR1 and CDR2 sequences are KGHDR and SFDVKD. V shed 4 bases and J shed 2 bases, with 11 bases lying between them. The CDR3 runs to 15 residues. Written as DNA, the CDR3 is TGTGCCACCAGTGAACCGGGACATACCTACAATGAGCAGTTCTTC. Protein: CATSEPGHTYNEQFF.

The chain carries TRBV11-3 and TRBJ2-6; D is unclear. Germline V gene sequence: CDR1 SGHNT, CDR2 YENEEA. Trimming removed 2 bases at V and 0 bases at J, with 8 bases between. The length of the CDR3 is 16 residues. CDR3 nucleotide sequence: TGTGCCAGCAGCTTATATTCCAGCTCTGGGGCCAACGTCCTGACTTTC. Translated, it gives CASSLYSSSGANVLTF.

The chain joins TRBV7-2 to TRBJ2-1, with 11 bases that match TRBD2. The V gene's germline CDR1 is SGHTA and CDR2 FQGNSA. The CDR3 has 16 residues. Unmatched junction bases numbered 9, after V lost 6 bases and J lost 5 bases. The CDR3 DNA reads TGTGCCAGCAGATCAGAGGGGACTAGCGGTCACAATGAGCAGTTCTTC. This gives the protein CASRSEGTSGHNEQFF.

CDR3 coding DNA: TGTGCCAGCAGTTCACCGCGGACAGATGGCTACACCTTC. Translated: CASSSPRTDGYTF. V gene TRBV6-5 combines with J gene TRBJ1-2; tentatively, D is TRBD1 (6 bases). CDR3 length: 13 amino acids. Germline loops: CDR1 MNHEY, CDR2 SVGAGI. Trimming cost V 4 bases and J 6 bases, with 12 bases left between them.